This T cell receptor beta chain was found in a study of CD8+ T cells in alopecia areata. Study results and limitations: Affected lesional scalp, above all in alopecia totalis/universalis, was more clonal than normal scalp.

It was cDNA, reverse transcribed from extracted RNA, that served as the sequencing template. The table came from immunoSEQ multiplex PCR; TCRdb's copy has only in-frame clones and leaves some out. Of more than 90,000 clones listed, roughly 69% are singletons. This clone came up a few times. Its cognate antigen is unknown. PBMCs provided sorted CD4+ and CD8+ T cells. V was shortened by 0 bases and J by 3 bases, with 7 bases between the two germline ends. The germline V gene has CDR1 LNHNV and CDR2 YYDKDF (reference sequence). The CDR3 sequence is 14 residues long. The sequenced sample was CD4+ T cells sorted from blood. The TCR originated in a human donor in good health. This rearrangement joins TRBV15 to TRBJ2-3; D is ambiguous. The DNA of the CDR3 is TGTGCCACCAGCAGAGATAGGGCGACAGATACGCAGTATTTT. This sequence encodes CATSRDRATDTQYF.